Following are 21 T cell receptor beta chains from one sample sequenced in a study of CD8 T cells in Susac syndrome. RNA in amounts of about 0.5 to 1 ug was reverse transcribed with random hexamers. TCRdb called the immunoSEQ multiplex PCR reads again in MiXCR, with one record for every CDR3 protein. The sample lists a few hundred thousand distinct CDR3 sequences, roughly 85% occurring once. The material sequenced was CD8+ T cells from PBMCs. The source of these receptors is a human donor with multiple sclerosis.

The gene calls are TRBV28 and TRBJ1-3; no definite D call. CDR3 size: 13 residues. V lost 3 bases to trimming and J lost 0 bases, with 3 bases between them. CDR1 MDHEN and CDR2 SYDVKM come from the germline V gene. This CDR3 is CASSFGSGNTIYF. Written as DNA, the CDR3 is TGTGCCAGCAGTTTCGGCTCTGGAAACACCATATATTTT.

This chain uses TRBV4-1 with TRBJ2-1, with 10 bases matching TRBD2. V shed 3 bases, J shed 5 bases, and the junction held 7 bases outside the gene matches. This CDR3 has 16 amino acids. The germline V gene encodes CDR1 MGHRA and CDR2 YSYEKL. CDR3 DNA sequence: TGCGCCAGCAGCCATGCTAGCGGGAGCATGGACAATGAGCAGTTCTTC. It encodes CASSHASGSMDNEQFF.

The table lists this clonotype with a few counts. The chain is built from TRBV18 and TRBJ2-7; TRBD2 matches 10 bases. J lost 2 bases, V lost 2 bases, and 12 bases had no gene match. This CDR3 has 18 residues. In germline, CDR1 is KGHSH, CDR2 LQKENI. The CDR3, as DNA: TGTGCCAGCTCACCAGACACTAGTGTAGCGGGAGGTACCTACGAGCAGTACTTC. Translation: CASSPDTSVAGGTYEQYF.

The rearrangement joins TRBV2 to TRBJ2-4, with 7 bases matching TRBD1. Germline-derived CDR1 and CDR2 are SNHLY and FYNNEI. The CDR3 loop spans 14 amino acids. V lost 8 bases and J lost 0; bases outside the gene matches: 4. The CDR3 sequence: CASWDSLAKNIQYF. In nucleotides, the CDR3 is TGTGCCAGCTGGGACAGTCTAGCCAAAAACATTCAGTACTTC.

The gene calls are TRBV21-1 and TRBJ2-5. TRBV21-1 is labeled a pseudogene. The CDR3 runs 14 residues. The CDR3 bases are TGTGCCAGCAGCAAACCCTTAACACGTGAGACCCAGTACTTC. This gives the protein CASSKPLTRETQYF.

The chain recombines TRBV3-1 with TRBJ1-5; D remains unclear. The CDR3 contains 15 residues. CDR1 is LGHDT and CDR2 is YNNKEL in the germline V gene (reference sequence). V was trimmed by 1 base and J by 2 bases, leaving 9 bases between them. The CDR3 spells CASSQAREGNQPQHF. Written as DNA, the CDR3 is TGTGCCAGCAGCCAAGCACGGGAGGGCAATCAGCCCCAGCATTTT.

The chain recombines TRBV7-9 with TRBJ1-2; TRBD1 aligns across 7 bases. The CDR3 sequence is 12 residues long. J was trimmed by 6 bases and V by 6 bases; bases with no gene match: 4. The germline V gene has CDR1 SEHNR and CDR2 FQNEAQ (reference sequence). DNA for the CDR3: TGTGCCAGCAGTCTACAGGGGAATGGCTACACCTTC. This encodes CASSLQGNGYTF.

The chain recombines TRBV9 with TRBJ2-7; 7 bases agree with TRBD2. Per the germline V gene, CDR1 is SGDLS and CDR2 is YYNGEE. Losses at the gene ends were 3 bases for V and 0 bases for J; bases not matched to a gene: 6. This CDR3 spans 15 amino acids. CDR3 DNA: TGTGCCAGCAGCGACGAACCGGGAGGCTCCTACGAGCAGTACTTC. Amino acid sequence: CASSDEPGGSYEQYF. Full variable domain (missing parts from reference TRBV9 and TRBJ2-7): DSGVTQTPKHLITATGQRVTLRCSPRSGDLSVYWYQQSLDQGLQFLIQYYNGEERAKGNILERFSAQQFPDLHSELNLSSLELGDSALYFCASSDEPGGSYEQYFGPGTRLTVT.

This clonotype appeared a single time. The chain recombines TRBV10-3 with TRBJ1-2; D is uncertain. CDR3 length equals 17 residues. The V gene's germline CDR1 is ENHRY and CDR2 SYGVKD. The V gene lost 0 bases and the J gene lost 8 bases, with 22 bases spanning the gap. Written as DNA, the CDR3 is TGTGCCATCAGTGAGTCCCGGTATTATAGACCGGGAATGGGCTACACCTTC. As protein: CAISESRYYRPGMGYTF.

The chain is built from TRBV28 and TRBJ2-5; D could derive from TRBD1 or TRBD2 (5 bases each). The CDR3 length is 14 residues. Germline CDR1 and CDR2: MDHEN and SYDVKM. The CDR3 sequence is CGTGPGWAQETQYF. The DNA of the CDR3 is TGTGGGACGGGACCAGGGTGGGCCCAAGAGACCCAGTACTTC.

V gene TRBV29-1 combines with J gene TRBJ1-5; no definite D call. The CDR3 consists of 13 residues. Trimming took 6 bases from V and 4 from J, leaving 13 bases between them. The germline gives CDR1 SQVTM, CDR2 ANQGSEA. The CDR3: CSVPREGNQPQHF. The CDR3 DNA reads as TGCAGCGTCCCCAGAGAGGGTAATCAGCCCCAGCATTTT.

The V gene is TRBV4-3, the J gene TRBJ1-1; D perhaps matches TRBD1 (6 bases). The germline CDR1 and CDR2 sequences are LGHNA and YSLEER. This CDR3 is 14 amino acids long. The V end was cut by 6 bases, the J end by 2 bases, with 13 bases between. CDR3 amino acids: CASSRWTDNTEAFF. The CDR3 nucleotides are TGCGCCAGCAGTAGATGGACAGACAACACTGAAGCTTTCTTT.

The chain links TRBV30 to TRBJ2-7; D possibly corresponds to TRBD2 (6 bases). Germline V gives CDR1 GTSNPN, CDR2 SVGIG (reference sequence). Trimming shortened V by 0 bases and J by 9 bases, and 12 bases separated the two germline ends. The CDR3 spans 12 residues. The CDR3 loop is CAWSVALGGQYF. The CDR3 DNA is TGTGCCTGGAGTGTGGCCTTGGGGGGGCAGTACTTC.

This rearrangement joins TRBV11-2 to TRBJ1-2; D unresolved. There are 16 residues in the CDR3. The germline V gene encodes CDR1 SGHAT and CDR2 FQNNGV. The ends were cut back, 1 base at V and 3 bases at J, with 15 bases in the middle. The CDR3 bases are TGTGCCAGCAGCTTAGCGGAACCGGGAGTTGACTATGGCTACACCTTC. Translation gives CASSLAEPGVDYGYTF. Drawing the rest from reference TRBV11-2 and TRBJ1-2, the complete variable domain is EAGVAQSPRYKIIEKRQSVAFWCNPISGHATLYWYQQILGQGPKLLIQFQNNGVVDDSQLPKDRFSAERLKGVDSTLKIQPAKLEDSAVYLCASSLAEPGVDYGYTFGSGTRLTVV.

The chain is built from TRBV5-6 and TRBJ1-1; D call uncertain. Germline V lookup: CDR1 SGHDT, CDR2 YYEEEE. Trimming removed 1 base from V and 1 base from J, with 8 bases in between. CDR3 length: 14 amino acids. The CDR3, as DNA: TGTGCCAGCAGCTTGCTGACCGCGAACACTGAAGCTTTCTTT. Encoded protein: CASSLLTANTEAFF.

In its sample, this clonotype was seen once. CDR3 nucleotides: TGTGCCAGCGGGGAAGGTTTTCAGCCCCAGCATTTT. Its protein is CASGEGFQPQHF. The rearrangement uses TRBV27 and TRBJ1-5, with D uncertain. Germline V CDR1 and CDR2: MNHEY, SMNVEV (reference sequence). This CDR3 region has 12 residues. Trimming shortened V by 8 bases and J by 6 bases, and 11 bases separated the two germline ends.

V usage is TRBV19 and J usage is TRBJ2-2, with TRBD2 matching 10 bases. The V gene's germline CDR1 is LNHDA and CDR2 SQIVND (reference sequence). V shed 5 bases, J shed 5 bases, and the junction held 11 bases outside the gene matches. The length of the CDR3 is 17 residues. The CDR3 here is CASSSAGGAPRTGELFF. The CDR3 nucleotides read TGTGCCAGTAGTTCAGCGGGAGGGGCCCCAAGGACCGGGGAGCTGTTTTTT.

The chain links TRBV18 to TRBJ2-3, with a possible D match to TRBD1 (6 bases). The CDR3 sequence is 15 residues long. Germline values: CDR1 KGHSH, CDR2 LQKENI. V was clipped by 3 bases and J by 4 bases, with 14 bases between them. The CDR3 DNA follows: TGTGCCAGCTCACCCGGACAGTCCGGATCAGATACGCAGTATTTT. It yields the protein CASSPGQSGSDTQYF.

V is TRBV6-5 and J is TRBJ2-7; no clear D. From germline, CDR1 is MNHEY and CDR2 SVGAGI. Deletions cut 5 bases from V and 3 bases from J, with 8 bases between. The CDR3 is made up of 12 amino acids. DNA for the CDR3: TGTGCCAGCAGTAACCTAGACTACGAGCAGTACTTC. It yields the protein CASSNLDYEQYF.

The chain joins TRBV6-2 or TRBV6-3 to TRBJ1-5; maybe TRBD1 (5 bases). This CDR3 spans 13 amino acids. Germline CDR1 and CDR2: MNHEY and SVGEGT. V was trimmed by 4 bases and J by 7 bases, leaving 11 bases between them. The CDR3 DNA reads as TGTGCCAGCAGTTCCTGGGGCGCCCAGCCCCAGCATTTT. This codes for CASSSWGAQPQHF.

The gene calls are TRBV5-4 and TRBJ2-3, with D possibly being TRBD2 (5 bases). Germline values: CDR1 SGHNT, CDR2 YYREEE (reference sequence). The germline V and J ends were trimmed by 2 bases and 6 bases, with 13 bases remaining between them. The CDR3 totals 14 residues. The CDR3 bases are TGTGCCAGCAGCTTTGGACTGGACTGGGATACGCAGTATTTT. It is translated as CASSFGLDWDTQYF.